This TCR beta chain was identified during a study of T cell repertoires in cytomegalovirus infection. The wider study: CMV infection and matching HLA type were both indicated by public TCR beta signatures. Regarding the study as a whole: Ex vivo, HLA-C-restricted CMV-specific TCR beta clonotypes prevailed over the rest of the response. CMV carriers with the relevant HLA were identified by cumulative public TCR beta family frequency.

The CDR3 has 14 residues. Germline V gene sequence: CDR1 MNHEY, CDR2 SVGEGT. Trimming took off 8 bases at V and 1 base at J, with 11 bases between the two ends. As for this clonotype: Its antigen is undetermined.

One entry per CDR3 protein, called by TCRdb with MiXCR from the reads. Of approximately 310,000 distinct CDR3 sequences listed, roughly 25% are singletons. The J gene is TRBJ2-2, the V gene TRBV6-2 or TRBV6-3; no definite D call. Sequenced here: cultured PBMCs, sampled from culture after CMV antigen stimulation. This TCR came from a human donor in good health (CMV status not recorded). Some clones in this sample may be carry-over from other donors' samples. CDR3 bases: TGTGCCAGCCACCAGCGCGTGAACACCGGGGAGCTGTTTTTT. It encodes CASHQRVNTGELFF.